A single sample is the source of the 17 T cell receptor beta chains below, sequenced in a study of blood T cell repertoires in COVID-19. Produced via immunoSEQ multiplex PCR; TCRdb's table is partial and in-frame only. In the table there are tens of thousands of clones, 60% to 85% of which are singletons. The sequenced sample consisted of peripheral blood. These receptors came from a human donor in a cohort sampled during active COVID-19.

The CDR3: CASSQSPFLTNSNQPQHF. For the CDR3, the DNA is TGTGCCAGCAGCCAGAGCCCCTTCCTTACCAATAGCAATCAGCCCCAGCATTTT. The genes are TRBV3-1 (or the pseudogene TRBV3-2) and TRBJ1-5; D is uncertain. The CDR3 is made up of 18 amino acids. Germline V gene lookup returns CDR1 LGHDT and CDR2 YNNKEL (reference sequence). V was cut by 3 bases and J by 0 bases, with 18 bases left in between.

The V call is TRBV28, the J call TRBJ2-2; 14 bases map to TRBD2. Trimming at V came to 8 bases and at J to 0 bases, leaving 14 bases not matched to a gene. Germline V lookup: CDR1 MDHEN, CDR2 SYDVKM. The CDR3 is made up of 20 amino acids. CDR3 bases: TGTGCCAGCCCTCCTCGGTGGGGACTAGCGGGGGAACCGAACACCGGGGAGCTGTTTTTT. As protein: CASPPRWGLAGEPNTGELFF. Based on the CDR3 plus reference TRBV28 and TRBJ2-2, the full variable domain is DVKVTQSSRYLVKRTGEKVFLECVQDMDHENMFWYRQDPGLGLRLIYFSYDVKMKEKGDIPEGYSVSREKKERFSLILESASTNQTSMYLCASPPRWGLAGEPNTGELFFGEGSRLTVL.

The chain has TRBV4-2 and TRBJ2-2; 8 nucleotides align to TRBD1. The V and J ends lost 1 base and 7 bases, in that order; junction bases with no gene match: 8. From germline, CDR1 is LGHNA and CDR2 YNFKEQ. The CDR3 consists of 16 residues. CDR3 DNA: TGTGCCAGCAGCCAAGCCCCGGGACAGGAGATCGGGGAGCTGTTTTTT. Its protein product is CASSQAPGQEIGELFF.

The chain recombines TRBV27 with TRBJ2-3, with D perhaps matching TRBD1 (6 bases). Between the trimmed V and J ends, which lost 5 bases and 1 base, there was a span of 16 bases. CDR3 length: 16 residues. The germline V gene has CDR1 MNHEY and CDR2 SMNVEV (reference sequence). CDR3 DNA sequence: TGTGCCAGCAGTACCGCTACAGGGATGGGCACAGATACGCAGTATTTT. This gives the protein CASSTATGMGTDTQYF.

V is TRBV9 and J is TRBJ2-5; D remains ambiguous. Trimming pared 4 bases from V and 5 bases from J, leaving 15 bases between. Per germline, CDR1 SGDLS and CDR2 YYNGEE. CDR3 length: 14 amino acids. The CDR3 region has the DNA TGTGCCAGCAGCCCACGGGTCTGGATGGAGACCCAGTACTTC. Translated, it gives CASSPRVWMETQYF.

The V gene is TRBV7-2, the J gene TRBJ2-2; 8 bases are shared with TRBD1. V trimming: 5 bases; J trimming: 4 bases; junction bases outside the gene matches: 6. This CDR3 comprises 15 residues. Germline values: CDR1 SGHTA, CDR2 FQGNSA. The CDR3 region is CASSPTGAGTGELFF. CDR3 DNA: TGTGCCAGCAGCCCGACAGGGGCCGGCACCGGGGAGCTGTTTTTT.

The rearrangement uses TRBV11-2 and TRBJ1-1, with 8 nucleotides matching TRBD1. The germline gives CDR1 SGHAT, CDR2 FQNNGV. There are 16 residues in the CDR3. The V segment lost 4 bases and the J segment 0 bases; nucleotides outside the gene matches: 7. CDR3 protein: CASSSPTGVMNTEAFF. CDR3 in DNA: TGTGCCAGCAGCTCCCCGACAGGGGTAATGAACACTGAAGCTTTCTTT.

This clone was counted a few times. V and J are TRBV4-1 and TRBJ2-5; a weak D match, TRBD1 (6 bases). V lost 0 bases and J 1 base, leaving 9 bases between the germline ends. The CDR3 loop spans 15 amino acids. Per germline, CDR1 MGHRA and CDR2 YSYEKL. This chain's CDR3 is CASSQDGGIQETQYF. CDR3 nucleotides: TGCGCCAGCAGCCAAGATGGGGGCATCCAAGAGACCCAGTACTTC.

The gene calls are TRBV7-8 and TRBJ2-3; 12 nucleotides match TRBD1. The CDR3 has 18 residues. The V gene's germline CDR1 is SGHVS and CDR2 FQNEAQ. The V and J ends lost 4 bases and 5 bases, in that order; junction bases with no gene match: 13. The CDR3 sequence is CASSSYSGTGGKEDTQYF. CDR3 nucleotides: TGTGCCAGCAGCTCATACTCCGGGACAGGGGGCAAAGAAGATACGCAGTATTTT.

This chain links TRBV3-1 (or the pseudogene TRBV3-2) with TRBJ2-5; D could derive from TRBD1 or TRBD2 (5 bases each). V lost 4 bases and J lost 4, with 16 bases in between. Germline V gene sequence: CDR1 LGHDT, CDR2 YNNKEL (reference sequence). The length of the CDR3 is 15 residues. DNA for the CDR3: TGTGCCAGCAGCCCAGAGGGTCGTAGGGGAGAGACCCAGTACTTC. Protein: CASSPEGRRGETQYF.

The chain couples TRBV5-1 to TRBJ2-1, with D possibly being TRBD2 (5 bases). Deletions cut 5 bases from V and 2 bases from J, with 14 bases between. Germline V gene data show CDR1 as SGHRS and CDR2 as YFSETQ. The CDR3 covers 15 residues. The CDR3 region has the DNA TGCGCCAGCAGGGAAACTAGATCCACCTACAATGAGCAGTTCTTC. Translated, it gives CASRETRSTYNEQFF.

The chain couples TRBV6-2 or TRBV6-3 to TRBJ2-1; TRBD1 matches 9 bases. The CDR3 sequence is 14 residues long. Germline V gene sequence: CDR1 MNHEY, CDR2 SVGEGT. The trim removed 5 bases at V and 7 bases at J, leaving 6 bases unmatched. The CDR3 DNA is TGTGCCAGCAGTGGACAGGGGAAATTGAATGAGCAGTTCTTC. Translated, it gives CASSGQGKLNEQFF.

This clone was seen more than once but under ten times. This chain connects TRBV27 to TRBJ1-2; 8 bases align to TRBD1. Germline assignment: CDR1 MNHEY and CDR2 SMNVEV (reference sequence). CDR3 length: 15 residues. The trim removed 4 bases at V and 6 bases at J, leaving 10 bases unmatched. In nucleotides, the CDR3 is TGTGCCAGCAGTTCCCAGGAGGGGACAGGAGATGGCTACACCTTC. Protein sequence: CASSSQEGTGDGYTF.

J is TRBJ1-2 and V is TRBV5-4, with TRBD1 matching over 10 bases. CDR3 length: 16 residues. The junction had 9 bases not matched to a gene; V was cut back by 6 bases and J by 1 base. The germline CDR1 and CDR2 sequences are SGHNT and YYREEE (reference sequence). The CDR3 DNA reads as TGTGCCAGCACCTGGGGGGACAGGGGCCTTAACTATGGCTACACCTTC. This sequence encodes CASTWGDRGLNYGYTF.

This chain connects TRBV25-1 to TRBJ1-5; perhaps TRBD1 as D (5 bases). The V gene lost 7 bases and the J gene lost 4 bases, with 11 bases spanning the gap. Looked up from germline, CDR1 is MGHDK and CDR2 is SYGVNS. The CDR3 loop spans 13 amino acids. The CDR3 DNA is TGTGCCAGCACCCGCCAGGGAAATCAGCCCCAGCATTTT. It encodes CASTRQGNQPQHF. Looking up the rest from reference TRBV25-1 and TRBJ1-5 gives the full variable domain: EADIYQTPRYLVIGTGKKITLECSQTMGHDKMYWYQQDPGMELHLIHYSYGVNSTEKGDLSSESTVSRIRTEHFPLTLESARPSHTSQYLCASTRQGNQPQHFGDGTRLSIL.

The gene calls are TRBV18 and TRBJ2-3; D remains unclear. Germline V gene data show CDR1 as KGHSH and CDR2 as LQKENI. The ends were cut back, 0 bases at V and 2 bases at J, with 3 bases in the middle. CDR3 length: 13 residues. The CDR3 reads CASSPPFTDTQYF. CDR3 DNA sequence: TGTGCCAGCTCACCACCCTTCACAGATACGCAGTATTTT.

The J gene is TRBJ1-1, the V gene TRBV24-1; 12 bases agree with TRBD1. This CDR3 is built from 18 residues. The V gene end was trimmed by 4 bases and the J gene end by 5 bases; junction bases not matched to a gene: 13. CDR1 and CDR2 from the germline V gene are KGHDR and SFDVKD. The CDR3 sequence is CATSDRPGQGAGGTEAFF. The CDR3 DNA reads as TGTGCCACCAGTGACCGACCGGGACAGGGGGCCGGGGGAACTGAAGCTTTCTTT.